This T cell receptor (beta chain) came from a study of T-cell memory formation after mild COVID-19. Study-level information: For the most part, TCR clusters were specific to one donor.

This clonotype has just a few counts. V was clipped by 2 bases and J by 7 bases; unmatched bases: 10. Per the germline V gene, CDR1 is LGHNA and CDR2 is YSLEER. This CDR3 is 16 amino acids long. TCRdb called the 5' RACE reads again in MiXCR, with one record for every CDR3 protein. The table records around 200,000 distinct CDR3 sequences, about 10% of them present only once. Specimen: PBMCs or a T cell subset sorted from them (not recorded which). This chain uses TRBV4-3 with TRBJ2-1; TRBD2 matches at 8 bases. The clonotype comes from a young man who had mild COVID-19 (a few samples of this study predate the infection). Cell type and time point are not known. The chain's CDR3 is CASSQSFGRGVNEQFF. The CDR3 DNA reads as TGCGCCAGCAGCCAAAGTTTTGGGCGGGGGGTGAATGAGCAGTTCTTC.